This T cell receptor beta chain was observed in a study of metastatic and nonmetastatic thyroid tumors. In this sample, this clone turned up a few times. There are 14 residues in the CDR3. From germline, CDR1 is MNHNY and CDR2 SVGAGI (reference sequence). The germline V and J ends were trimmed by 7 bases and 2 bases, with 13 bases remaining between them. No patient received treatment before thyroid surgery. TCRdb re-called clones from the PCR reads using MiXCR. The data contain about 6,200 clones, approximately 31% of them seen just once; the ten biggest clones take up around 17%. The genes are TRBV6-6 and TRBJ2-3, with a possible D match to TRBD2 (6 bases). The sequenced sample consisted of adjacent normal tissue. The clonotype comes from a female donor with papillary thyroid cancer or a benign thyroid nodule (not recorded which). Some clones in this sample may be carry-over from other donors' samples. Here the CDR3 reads CASTYGSNTDTQYF. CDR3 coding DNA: TGTGCCAGCACCTACGGGAGTAACACAGATACGCAGTATTTT.